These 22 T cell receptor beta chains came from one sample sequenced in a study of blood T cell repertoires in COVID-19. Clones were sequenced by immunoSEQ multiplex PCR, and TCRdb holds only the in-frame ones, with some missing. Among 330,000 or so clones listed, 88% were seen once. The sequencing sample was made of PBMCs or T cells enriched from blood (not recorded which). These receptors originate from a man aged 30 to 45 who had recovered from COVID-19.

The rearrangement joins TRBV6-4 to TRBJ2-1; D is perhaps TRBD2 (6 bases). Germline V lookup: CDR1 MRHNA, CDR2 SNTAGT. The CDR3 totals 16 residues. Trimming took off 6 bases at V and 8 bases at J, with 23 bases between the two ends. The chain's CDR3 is CASSFERAPTIHEQFF. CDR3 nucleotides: TGTGCCAGCAGCTTTGAGCGGGCCCCCACAATTCATGAGCAGTTCTTC.

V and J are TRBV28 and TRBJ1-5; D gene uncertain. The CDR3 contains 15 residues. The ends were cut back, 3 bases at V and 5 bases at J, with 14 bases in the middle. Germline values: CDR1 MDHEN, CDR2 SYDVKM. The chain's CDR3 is CASSFPAWRDQPQHF. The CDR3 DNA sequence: TGTGCCAGCAGTTTTCCCGCGTGGCGGGATCAGCCCCAGCATTTT. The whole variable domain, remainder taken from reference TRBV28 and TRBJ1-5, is DVKVTQSSRYLVKRTGEKVFLECVQDMDHENMFWYRQDPGLGLRLIYFSYDVKMKEKGDIPEGYSVSREKKERFSLILESASTNQTSMYLCASSFPAWRDQPQHFGDGTRLSIL.

CDR3 residues: CASSLSAGGTDTQYF. As DNA, the CDR3 is TGTGCCAGCAGCCTTTCCGCGGGAGGCACAGATACGCAGTATTTT. The V call is TRBV3-1 (or the pseudogene TRBV3-2), the J call TRBJ2-3; 7 nucleotides line up with TRBD2. The CDR3 is 15 amino acids. Germline trimming cut 4 bases from V and 1 base from J; bases unmatched to any gene: 5. Germline CDR1 reads LGHDT; CDR2 reads YNNKEL (reference sequence).

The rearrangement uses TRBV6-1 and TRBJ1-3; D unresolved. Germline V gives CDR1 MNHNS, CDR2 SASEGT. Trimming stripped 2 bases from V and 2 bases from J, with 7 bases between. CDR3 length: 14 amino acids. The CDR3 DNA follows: TGTGCCAGCAGTGAAAACGGGGCTGGAAACACCATATATTTT. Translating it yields CASSENGAGNTIYF.

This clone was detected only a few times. In nucleotides, the CDR3 is TGTGCCAGCAGTGATGGAGTTTACACTGAAGCTTTCTTT. Amino acid sequence: CASSDGVYTEAFF. The chain carries TRBV6-1 and TRBJ1-1; no definite D call. The V gene's germline CDR1 is MNHNS and CDR2 SASEGT. V shed 3 bases and J shed 3 bases, with 8 bases lying between them. CDR3 length: 13 residues.

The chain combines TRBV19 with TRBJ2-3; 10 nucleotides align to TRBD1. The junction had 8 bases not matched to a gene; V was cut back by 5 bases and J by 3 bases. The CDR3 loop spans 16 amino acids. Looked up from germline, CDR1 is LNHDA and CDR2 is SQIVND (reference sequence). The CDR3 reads CASSSGTGVKTDTQYF. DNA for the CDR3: TGTGCCAGTAGTTCAGGGACAGGGGTAAAGACAGATACGCAGTATTTT.

The CDR3 spells CASSEKGHYNSPLHF. The CDR3, as DNA: TGTGCCAGCAGTGAAAAGGGACATTATAATTCACCCCTCCACTTT. The genes are TRBV6-1 and TRBJ1-6; perhaps TRBD1 as D (6 bases). The CDR3 consists of 15 residues. V lost 2 bases to trimming and J lost 4 bases, with 9 bases between them. Per germline, CDR1 MNHNS and CDR2 SASEGT.

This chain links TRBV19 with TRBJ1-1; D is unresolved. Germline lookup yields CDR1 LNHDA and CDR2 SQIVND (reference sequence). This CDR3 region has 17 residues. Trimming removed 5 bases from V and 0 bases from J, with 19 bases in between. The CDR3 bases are TGTGCCAGTAGTTTATGGTCAGCGGCGGGGATGAACACTGAAGCTTTCTTT. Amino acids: CASSLWSAAGMNTEAFF.

CDR3 residues: CASSPGTGANVLTF. The CDR3 coding sequence is TGCGCCAGCAGCCCCGGGACTGGGGCCAACGTCCTGACTTTC. V usage is TRBV5-1 and J usage is TRBJ2-6, with D perhaps TRBD2 (5 bases). Deletions cut 4 bases from V and 2 bases from J, with 7 bases between. CDR3 length: 14 residues. Germline CDR1 SGHRS, CDR2 YFSETQ.

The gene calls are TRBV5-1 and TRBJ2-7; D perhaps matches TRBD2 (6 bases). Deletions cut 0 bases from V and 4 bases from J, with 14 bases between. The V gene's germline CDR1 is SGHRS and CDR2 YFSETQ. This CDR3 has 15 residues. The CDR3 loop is CASSLVASGGYEQYF. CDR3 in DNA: TGCGCCAGCAGCTTGGTGGCCTCCGGGGGATACGAGCAGTACTTC. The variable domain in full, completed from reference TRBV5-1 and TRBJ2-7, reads KAGVTQTPRYLIKTRGQQVTLSCSPISGHRSVSWYQQTPGQGLQFLFEYFSETQRNKGNFPGRFSGRQFSNSRSEMNVSTLELGDSALYLCASSLVASGGYEQYFGPGTRLTVT.

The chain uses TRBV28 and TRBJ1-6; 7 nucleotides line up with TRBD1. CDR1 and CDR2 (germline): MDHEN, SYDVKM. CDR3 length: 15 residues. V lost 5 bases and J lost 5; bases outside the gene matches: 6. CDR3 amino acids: CASSPTGLDNSPLHF. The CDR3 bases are TGTGCCAGCAGTCCGACAGGGTTGGATAATTCACCCCTCCACTTT.

CDR3 coding DNA: TGTGCCAGCAGCCTACGACAGGGCCTCGGGAGCGAGCAGTACTTC. Translated: CASSLRQGLGSEQYF. This chain connects TRBV9 to TRBJ2-7, with D perhaps matching TRBD1 (7 bases). Germline V CDR1 and CDR2: SGDLS, YYNGEE. This CDR3 is built from 15 residues. Trimming took off 4 bases at V and 6 bases at J, with 20 bases between the two ends.

CDR3 bases: TGTGCCAGCAGTCTAAGTAGCAATCAGCCCCAGCATTTT. Amino acids: CASSLSSNQPQHF. This chain uses TRBV6-5 with TRBJ1-5; unclear D gene. CDR3 length: 13 amino acids. Trimming removed 5 bases from V and 0 bases from J, with 5 bases in between. CDR1 and CDR2 (germline): MNHEY, SVGAGI.

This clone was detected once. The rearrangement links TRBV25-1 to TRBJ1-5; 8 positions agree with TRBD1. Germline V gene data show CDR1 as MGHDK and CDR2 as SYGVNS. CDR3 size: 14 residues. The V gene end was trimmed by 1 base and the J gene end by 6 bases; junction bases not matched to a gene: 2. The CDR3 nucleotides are TGTGCCAGCAGTGAATTAACAGGGGGTCAGCCCCAGCATTTT. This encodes CASSELTGGQPQHF. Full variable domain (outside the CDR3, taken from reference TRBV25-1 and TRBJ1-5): EADIYQTPRYLVIGTGKKITLECSQTMGHDKMYWYQQDPGMELHLIHYSYGVNSTEKGDLSSESTVSRIRTEHFPLTLESARPSHTSQYLCASSELTGGQPQHFGDGTRLSIL.

DNA of the CDR3: TGTGCCATCAGTGAGTCGTTAGACAGGGGATCGAACACTGAAGCTTTCTTT. Its protein is CAISESLDRGSNTEAFF. The chain carries TRBV10-3 and TRBJ1-1, with 8 bases fitting TRBD1. This CDR3 is 17 amino acids long. In germline, CDR1 is ENHRY, CDR2 SYGVKD. V was pared by 0 bases and J by 1 base, with 7 bases of the junction left unmatched.

CDR3: CASSQGPGKNSYEQYF. DNA for the CDR3: TGCGCCAGCAGCCAAGGCCCAGGGAAGAACTCCTACGAGCAGTACTTC. The chain has TRBV4-1 and TRBJ2-7; possible D gene TRBD1, 5 bases. CDR1 is MGHRA, CDR2 YSYEKL, per germline. With 1 base removed from V and 0 bases from J, the gap between germline ends came to 13 bases. This CDR3 spans 16 amino acids.

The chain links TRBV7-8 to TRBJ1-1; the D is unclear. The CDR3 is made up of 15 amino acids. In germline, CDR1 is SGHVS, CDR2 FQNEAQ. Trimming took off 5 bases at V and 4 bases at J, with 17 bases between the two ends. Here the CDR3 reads CASSGQSGVATEAFF. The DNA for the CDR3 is TGTGCCAGCAGCGGGCAGAGCGGGGTGGCCACTGAAGCTTTCTTT.

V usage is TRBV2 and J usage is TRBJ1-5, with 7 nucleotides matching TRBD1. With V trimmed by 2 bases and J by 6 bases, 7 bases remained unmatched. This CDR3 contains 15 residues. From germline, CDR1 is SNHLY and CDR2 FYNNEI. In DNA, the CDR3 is TGTGCCAGCAGTGAACGAACAGGGGTGGCTCAGCCCCAGCATTTT. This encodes CASSERTGVAQPQHF.

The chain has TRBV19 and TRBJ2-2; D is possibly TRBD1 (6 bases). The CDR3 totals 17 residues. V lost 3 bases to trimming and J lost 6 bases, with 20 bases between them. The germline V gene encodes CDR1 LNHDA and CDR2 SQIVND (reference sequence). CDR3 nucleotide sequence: TGTGCCAGTAGTATGAGTAGATCGGCAGGGGTCCCCGGGGAGCTGTTTTTT. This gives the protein CASSMSRSAGVPGELFF.

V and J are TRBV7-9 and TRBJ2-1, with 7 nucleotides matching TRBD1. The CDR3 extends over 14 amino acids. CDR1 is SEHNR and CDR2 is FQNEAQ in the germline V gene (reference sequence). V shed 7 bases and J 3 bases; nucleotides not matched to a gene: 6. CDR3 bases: TGTGCCAGCACCTCGGGACAGTACTACAATGAGCAGTTCTTC. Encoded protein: CASTSGQYYNEQFF.

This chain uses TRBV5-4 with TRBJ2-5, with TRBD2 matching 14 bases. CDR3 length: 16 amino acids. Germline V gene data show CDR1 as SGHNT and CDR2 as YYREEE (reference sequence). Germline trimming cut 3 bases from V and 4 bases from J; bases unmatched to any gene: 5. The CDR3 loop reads CASSSPGLAGVETQYF. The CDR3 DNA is TGTGCCAGCAGCTCCCCGGGACTAGCGGGGGTAGAGACCCAGTACTTC.

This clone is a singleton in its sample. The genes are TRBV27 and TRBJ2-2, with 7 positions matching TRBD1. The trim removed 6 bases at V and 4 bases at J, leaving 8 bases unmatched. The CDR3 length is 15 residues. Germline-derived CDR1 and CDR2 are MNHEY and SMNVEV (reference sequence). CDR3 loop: CASSTFDRVTGELFF. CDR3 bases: TGTGCCAGCAGCACCTTCGACAGGGTCACCGGGGAGCTGTTTTTT.